This TCR beta chain originates from a study of T-cell reconstitution after alpha-beta-depleted transplantation in children. CDR1 SEHNR and CDR2 FQNEAQ come from the germline V gene (reference sequence). The CDR3 contains 11 residues. Details on this clonotype: At one boundary the junction diverges from the germline segment, which might be a read error.

Molecular barcoding with unique molecular identifiers was used for the TCRbeta library. TCRdb re-derived calls from the PCR reads in MiXCR, one entry per CDR3 protein. Of roughly 170,000 distinct CDR3 sequences listed, about 6.4% are singletons. Sequencing was performed on PBMCs from the stem cell graft donor, taken from the stem cell graft. This sequence originates from a human donor who donated a stem cell graft to a child with Wiskott-Aldrich syndrome. V usage is TRBV7-9 and J usage is TRBJ2-7, with a weak D call TRBD1 (6 bases). The CDR3 DNA follows: TGTGCCAGCAGCTCGGGACACTCCCTCAACTTC. It is translated as CASSSGHSLNF.